A single sample gave rise to the 26 T cell receptor beta chains below, sequenced in a study of blood T cell repertoires in COVID-19. Measured with immunoSEQ multiplex PCR; TCRdb has only the in-frame clones, and not every one. The data contain hundreds of thousands of clones, 85% of them singletons. Sample: peripheral blood. These receptors were collected from a woman in her forties or fifties with active or convalescent COVID-19.

The CDR3, as DNA: TGTGCCAGCACCGACGTAGGACAGGCTAACTCCTACGAGCAGTACTTC. Its translation is CASTDVGQANSYEQYF. The genes are TRBV7-9 and TRBJ2-7, with 7 bases that match TRBD1. J was trimmed by 0 bases and V by 7 bases; bases with no gene match: 12. The CDR3 is 16 amino acids. Germline V gives CDR1 SEHNR, CDR2 FQNEAQ (reference sequence).

The V call is TRBV5-6, the J call TRBJ1-6; D not certain. The V end was cut by 4 bases, the J end by 3 bases, with 11 bases between. The CDR3 sequence is 15 residues long. CDR1 and CDR2 (germline): SGHDT, YYEEEE. CDR3 sequence: CASSSGPLYNSPLHF. The CDR3 region has the DNA TGTGCCAGCAGCAGTGGGCCCCTCTATAATTCACCCCTCCACTTT.

This clone has only one observation. This rearrangement joins TRBV28 to TRBJ2-1; 7 bases are shared with TRBD1. Germline lookup yields CDR1 MDHEN and CDR2 SYDVKM. V lost 6 bases and J lost 8; bases outside the gene matches: 10. The CDR3 extends over 14 amino acids. CDR3 residues: CASRQTGFLDEQFF. CDR3 in DNA: TGTGCCAGCAGGCAGACAGGGTTTCTCGATGAGCAGTTCTTC.

This sequence joins TRBV10-2 and TRBJ2-1, with TRBD2 matching 10 bases. The V segment lost 8 bases and the J segment 0 bases; nucleotides outside the gene matches: 1. CDR1 is WSHSY and CDR2 is SAAADI in the germline V gene. The CDR3 has 14 amino acids. For the CDR3, the DNA is TGCGCCAGCGCTAGCGGGAGCTCCTACAATGAGCAGTTCTTC. Its protein product is CASASGSSYNEQFF.

The chain uses TRBV3-1 (or the pseudogene TRBV3-2) and TRBJ2-1; D uncertain. V lost 1 base, J lost 4 bases, and 5 bases lay in between. The germline CDR1 and CDR2 sequences are LGHDT and YNNKEL (reference sequence). The CDR3 is made up of 13 amino acids. The CDR3 DNA reads as TGTGCCAGCAGCCAAGGGAGATACAATGAGCAGTTCTTC. Its protein product is CASSQGRYNEQFF.

This chain links TRBV2 with TRBJ2-2, with 7 positions matching TRBD2. V was pared by 9 bases and J by 6 bases, with 10 bases of the junction left unmatched. The CDR3 runs 14 residues. Germline lookup yields CDR1 SNHLY and CDR2 FYNNEI. The chain's CDR3 is CASNTGTKSGELFF. The CDR3, as DNA: TGTGCCAGTAATACCGGGACTAAGTCCGGGGAGCTGTTTTTT.

The rearrangement links TRBV4-1 to TRBJ2-7, with D possibly being TRBD2 (5 bases). The germline CDR1 and CDR2 sequences are MGHRA and YSYEKL. V shed 6 bases and J shed 0 bases, with 15 bases lying between them. CDR3 size: 15 residues. The CDR3: CASRATLAPSYEQYF. CDR3 nucleotides: TGCGCCAGCAGAGCGACCCTAGCACCCTCCTACGAGCAGTACTTC.

The CDR3 reads CASTPTPKTAGHYSNQPQHF. The DNA for the CDR3 is TGTGCCAGCACCCCGACCCCAAAAACCGCAGGGCATTATAGCAATCAGCCCCAGCATTTT. This chain uses TRBV7-4 with TRBJ1-5; D possibly corresponds to TRBD1 (5 bases). This CDR3 is built from 20 residues. V lost 7 bases and J lost 0, with 28 bases in between. Germline values: CDR1 SGHVT, CDR2 SQSDAQ.

This chain connects TRBV2 to TRBJ2-5, with D perhaps TRBD2 (6 bases). Trimming took 6 bases from V and 2 from J, leaving 19 bases between them. Germline V CDR1 and CDR2: SNHLY, FYNNEI. The CDR3 consists of 16 residues. CDR3 residues: CASSPRSVRGQETQYF. The CDR3 DNA reads as TGTGCCAGCAGCCCACGCAGCGTACGGGGGCAAGAGACCCAGTACTTC.

V and J are TRBV30 and TRBJ1-1, with D perhaps TRBD1 (6 bases). Germline CDR1 GTSNPN, CDR2 SVGIG (reference sequence). Between the trimmed V and J ends, which lost 8 bases and 4 bases, there was a span of 14 bases. This CDR3 comprises 12 residues. CDR3 nucleotides: TGTGCCGGGGGGCGAGTGAGCACTGAAGCTTTCTTT. It codes for CAGGRVSTEAFF. Complete variable domain (other parts from reference TRBV30 and TRBJ1-1): SQTIHQWPATLVQPVGSPLSLECTVEGTSNPNLYWYRQAAGRGLQLLFYSVGIGQISSEVPQNLSASRPQDRQFILSSKKLLLSDSGFYLCAGGRVSTEAFFGQGTRLTVV.

The DNA of the CDR3 is TGTGCCAGCAGCGTACAAGCGGAAAGCTCCTACGAGCAGTACTTC. It is translated as CASSVQAESSYEQYF. The chain is built from TRBV9 and TRBJ2-7, with D maybe TRBD2 (5 bases). The CDR3 runs to 15 residues. The ends were cut back, 1 base at V and 0 bases at J, with 11 bases in the middle. Germline values: CDR1 SGDLS, CDR2 YYNGEE.

The chain joins TRBV12-5 to TRBJ2-7; TRBD2 matches at 7 bases. Germline CDR1 reads LGHNT; CDR2 reads FRNRAP. The V segment lost 7 bases and the J segment 2 bases; nucleotides outside the gene matches: 8. This CDR3 is built from 14 residues. CDR3 sequence: CASAWGGTTYEQYF. The CDR3 DNA reads TGTGCTAGTGCATGGGGAGGGACCACCTACGAGCAGTACTTC.

The rearrangement uses TRBV5-4 and TRBJ2-7, with D tentatively TRBD1 (6 bases). Trimming removed 0 bases from V and 0 bases from J, with 7 bases in between. Per the germline V gene, CDR1 is SGHNT and CDR2 is YYREEE (reference sequence). The CDR3 consists of 14 residues. CDR3 sequence: CASSLVGHSYEQYF. The CDR3 DNA sequence: TGTGCCAGCAGCTTGGTGGGACACTCCTACGAGCAGTACTTC. The full variable domain, completed using reference TRBV5-4 and TRBJ2-7, is ETGVTQSPTHLIKTRGQQVTLRCSSQSGHNTVSWYQQALGQGPQFIFQYYREEENGRGNFPPRFSGLQFPNYSSELNVNALELDDSALYLCASSLVGHSYEQYFGPGTRLTVT.

This clone was seen a single time. This CDR3 is also generated by other DNA sequences in the sample. V usage is TRBV27 and J usage is TRBJ2-1; 12 bases match TRBD2. The CDR3 extends over 14 amino acids. The V gene's germline CDR1 is MNHEY and CDR2 SMNVEV (reference sequence). The ends lost 6 bases at V and 7 bases at J; junction bases unmatched: 4. CDR3 in amino acids: CASRLAGGGNEQFF. The CDR3, as DNA: TGTGCCAGCAGACTAGCGGGAGGAGGTAATGAGCAGTTCTTC.

This clone has ten or more counts. V gene TRBV28 combines with J gene TRBJ1-5; 9 bases align to TRBD1. Germline assignment: CDR1 MDHEN and CDR2 SYDVKM. J gave up 4 bases and V 5 bases, and 6 bases lay outside the gene matches. The CDR3 is 15 residues long. This chain's CDR3 is CASSALGTGNQPQHF. The CDR3 region has the DNA TGTGCCAGCAGTGCCTTAGGGACAGGGAATCAGCCCCAGCATTTT.

This clone has a handful of counts. This chain connects TRBV30 to TRBJ1-2; 7 positions match TRBD1. V trimming: 0 bases; J trimming: 4 bases; junction bases outside the gene matches: 8. The CDR3 is 15 amino acids. Germline lookup yields CDR1 GTSNPN and CDR2 SVGIG (reference sequence). The CDR3 nucleotides read TGTGCCTGGAGTGTACCCTCCGGGACAGTCTATGGCTACACCTTC. Translating gives CAWSVPSGTVYGYTF.

The sample holds one count of this clone. The V gene is TRBV19, the J gene TRBJ1-5, with D unclear. The ends were cut back, 0 bases at V and 3 bases at J, with 6 bases in the middle. CDR3 length: 14 residues. Germline V gene data show CDR1 as LNHDA and CDR2 as SQIVND (reference sequence). CDR3 amino acids: CASSIDNPNQPQHF. The CDR3 DNA is TGTGCCAGTAGTATAGATAATCCCAATCAGCCCCAGCATTTT.

The chain links TRBV2 to TRBJ2-7; 10 bases line up with TRBD2. After removal of 5 bases from V and 1 base from J, the junction contained 8 bases not matched to a gene. This CDR3 spans 16 amino acids. CDR1 and CDR2 (germline): SNHLY, FYNNEI. DNA for the CDR3: TGTGCCAGCAGTTTAGCGGGAGGACCCTCGTCCTACGAGCAGTACTTC. Encoded protein: CASSLAGGPSSYEQYF.

In this sample, this clone turned up a few times. This rearrangement joins TRBV25-1 to TRBJ2-3, with 7 bases identical to TRBD2. CDR3 length: 15 amino acids. The trim removed 1 base at V and 7 bases at J, leaving 8 bases unmatched. Germline lookup yields CDR1 MGHDK and CDR2 SYGVNS. CDR3 residues: CASSEWAGEANTQYF. The CDR3, as DNA: TGTGCCAGCAGTGAATGGGCGGGAGAAGCGAATACGCAGTATTTT.

The chain has TRBV30 and TRBJ1-5, with 8 bases fitting TRBD1. The CDR3 contains 14 residues. From germline, CDR1 is GTSNPN and CDR2 SVGIG (reference sequence). V lost 2 bases and J lost 6; bases outside the gene matches: 6. CDR3 region: CAWSKDRVGQPQHF. The CDR3 DNA is TGTGCCTGGAGTAAGGACAGGGTGGGTCAGCCCCAGCATTTT.

V is TRBV19 and J is TRBJ2-5; 13 positions agree with TRBD2. The CDR3 is 18 residues long. Germline V gene sequence: CDR1 LNHDA, CDR2 SQIVND (reference sequence). The junction had 10 bases not matched to a gene; V was cut back by 2 bases and J by 4 bases. Written as DNA, the CDR3 is TGTGCCAGTAGTATAATACGGACTAGCGGGAGAGGCGCAGAGACCCAGTACTTC. Translating gives CASSIIRTSGRGAETQYF.

This chain connects TRBV6-5 to TRBJ2-7, with TRBD1 matching over 9 bases. V lost 2 bases and J lost 3; bases outside the gene matches: 2. Germline CDR1 MNHEY, CDR2 SVGAGI. This CDR3 region has 14 residues. The CDR3 nucleotides are TGTGCCAGCAGTTACCGGGACAGGGACTACGAGCAGTACTTC. This gives the protein CASSYRDRDYEQYF.

The rearrangement uses TRBV18 and TRBJ1-1; D remains ambiguous. Germline loops: CDR1 KGHSH, CDR2 LQKENI. Trimming shortened V by 2 bases and J by 6 bases, and 7 bases separated the two germline ends. This CDR3 is 12 amino acids long. The CDR3, as DNA: TGTGCCAGCTCACCAAGAGCCCCTGAAGCTTTCTTT. This translates into CASSPRAPEAFF.

V usage is TRBV4-2 and J usage is TRBJ2-2; tentatively, D is TRBD2 (6 bases). V gave up 6 bases and J gave up 4 bases, with 24 bases separating them. The CDR3 has 18 residues. CDR1 LGHNA and CDR2 YNFKEQ come from the germline V gene. This chain's CDR3 is CASRGTSLWDSSTGELFF. The CDR3 coding sequence is TGTGCCAGCAGGGGGACGTCGTTGTGGGACTCTAGCACCGGGGAGCTGTTTTTT.

CDR3 nucleotide sequence: TGTGCAAGTCGCTTGGGGGAGACTAGCGAGCCTGATACGCAGTATTTT. It specifies CASRLGETSEPDTQYF. The gene calls are TRBV12-2 and TRBJ2-3; the tabulated D call, TRBD2, remains unverified against the DNA. TRBV12-2 is tagged as a pseudogene. The CDR3 is 16 residues long.

This clone was recorded only once. This sequence joins TRBV18 and TRBJ2-5, with TRBD2 identical over 9 bases. In germline, CDR1 is KGHSH, CDR2 LQKENI. Trimming took 5 bases from V and 0 from J; bases not matched to a gene: 1. The CDR3 runs to 14 residues. CDR3 in amino acids: CASSGLAHQETQYF. The CDR3 DNA sequence: TGTGCCAGCTCAGGACTAGCGCACCAAGAGACCCAGTACTTC.